The rows below give T cell receptor beta chains drawn from one sample of a study of blood T cell repertoires in COVID-19. TCRdb's table, derived via immunoSEQ multiplex PCR, lists solely in-frame clones and lacks some. The sample contains around 250,000 clones, less than 90% of which appear only once. Input material: peripheral blood. Every receptor here comes from a woman between 40 and 50 years old who had recovered from COVID-19. CDR3s include the opening cysteine and the closing phenylalanine or tryptophan. The D gene is left open where the match is weak. Clone size is shown for a subset of rows, as once, few, many or a class of expanded clone.

d_gene: TRBD1
v_gene: TRBV25-1
abundance: once
j_gene: TRBJ2-5
CDR3aa: CASSADRGSGETQYF
CDR3nt: TGTGCCAGCAGTGCCGACAGGGGTTCAGGGGAGACCCAGTACTTC

d_gene: TRBD2
v_gene: TRBV5-1
abundance: -
j_gene: TRBJ2-5
CDR3aa: CASSFQAGGLQETQYF
CDR3nt: TGCGCCAGCAGCTTCCAAGCGGGGGGACTCCAAGAGACCCAGTACTTC

d_gene: -
v_gene: TRBV11-3
abundance: -
j_gene: TRBJ1-1
CDR3aa: CASSLGAGRQNTEAFF
CDR3nt: TGTGCCAGCAGCTTAGGGGCCGGGAGGCAGAACACTGAAGCTTTCTTT

d_gene: -
v_gene: TRBV6-5
abundance: -
j_gene: TRBJ1-5
CDR3aa: CASTGGSQPQHF
CDR3nt: TGTGCCAGCACTGGGGGGAGTCAGCCCCAGCATTTT

d_gene: TRBD1
v_gene: TRBV2
abundance: few
j_gene: TRBJ1-4
CDR3aa: CAGSTGGQANEKLFF
CDR3nt: TGTGCCGGATCTACAGGGGGACAGGCTAATGAAAAACTGTTTTTT

d_gene: TRBD2
v_gene: TRBV24-1
abundance: -
j_gene: TRBJ2-7
CDR3aa: CATSVGAGRGEQYF
CDR3nt: TGTGCCACCAGTGTAGGGGCAGGGAGGGGCGAGCAGTACTTC

d_gene: TRBD1
v_gene: TRBV28
abundance: -
j_gene: TRBJ2-6
CDR3aa: CASSSTGAASGANVLTF
CDR3nt: TGTGCCAGCAGTTCCACAGGGGCCGCCTCTGGGGCCAACGTCCTGACTTTC

d_gene: TRBD2
v_gene: TRBV9
abundance: once
j_gene: TRBJ2-3
CDR3aa: CASSVASLAGEWGTQYF
CDR3nt: TGTGCCAGCAGCGTAGCGAGCCTAGCGGGGGAATGGGGTACGCAGTATTTT

d_gene: TRBD1
v_gene: TRBV5-1
abundance: -
j_gene: TRBJ1-1
CDR3aa: CASSIGQGVEAFF
CDR3nt: TGCGCCAGCAGCATAGGACAGGGGGTTGAAGCTTTCTTT

d_gene: TRBD2
v_gene: TRBV24-1
abundance: -
j_gene: TRBJ2-1
CDR3aa: CATSDRGLAGGRDEQFF
CDR3nt: TGTGCCACCAGTGACCGTGGACTAGCGGGGGGGCGAGATGAGCAGTTCTTC

d_gene: TRBD1
v_gene: TRBV28
abundance: -
j_gene: TRBJ1-4
CDR3aa: CASSFTGTGGEKLFF
CDR3nt: TGTGCCAGCAGTTTTACCGGGACAGGGGGTGAAAAACTGTTTTTT

d_gene: -
v_gene: TRBV3-1/TRBV3-2
abundance: -
j_gene: TRBJ2-2
CDR3aa: CASSQGTQGPTGELFF
CDR3nt: TGTGCCAGCAGCCAAGGAACGCAGGGGCCCACCGGGGAGCTGTTTTTT

d_gene: TRBD2
v_gene: TRBV3-1/TRBV3-2
abundance: once
j_gene: TRBJ2-1
CDR3aa: CASSQEKPSRGGPEDEQFF
CDR3nt: TGTGCCAGCAGCCAGGAGAAACCCAGTCGGGGGGGGCCCGAGGATGAGCAGTTCTTC

d_gene: -
v_gene: TRBV9
abundance: -
j_gene: TRBJ2-2
CDR3aa: CASSVGSGGTTGELFF
CDR3nt: TGTGCCAGCAGCGTAGGGTCCGGGGGTACCACCGGGGAGCTGTTTTTT

d_gene: TRBD1
v_gene: TRBV7-2
abundance: -
j_gene: TRBJ1-1
CDR3aa: CASSVAARTGATEAFF
CDR3nt: TGTGCCAGCAGCGTAGCAGCCAGGACAGGTGCCACTGAAGCTTTCTTT

d_gene: TRBD2
v_gene: TRBV2
abundance: -
j_gene: TRBJ2-3
CDR3aa: CASSRAGATDTQYF
CDR3nt: TGTGCCAGCAGCCGAGCGGGGGCTACGGATACGCAGTATTTT

d_gene: -
v_gene: TRBV10-3
abundance: once
j_gene: TRBJ2-7
CDR3aa: CAISQPTRVGEQYF
CDR3nt: TGTGCCATCAGTCAGCCAACGCGGGTTGGCGAGCAGTACTTC

d_gene: TRBD1
v_gene: TRBV4-1
abundance: -
j_gene: TRBJ2-7
CDR3aa: CASSQGLPGQLNYEQYF
CDR3nt: TGCGCCAGCAGCCAAGGACTTCCGGGACAGTTAAATTACGAGCAGTACTTC

d_gene: -
v_gene: TRBV2
abundance: -
j_gene: TRBJ2-3
CDR3aa: CASSPTSSTDTQYF
CDR3nt: TGTGCCAGCAGCCCTACCTCTAGCACAGATACGCAGTATTTT

d_gene: TRBD1
v_gene: TRBV18
abundance: -
j_gene: TRBJ2-1
CDR3aa: CASSPRQGGNEQFF
CDR3nt: TGTGCCAGCTCACCACGACAGGGGGGGAATGAGCAGTTCTTC

d_gene: -
v_gene: TRBV6-2/TRBV6-3
abundance: -
j_gene: TRBJ2-2
CDR3aa: CASSYYQTGELFF
CDR3nt: TGTGCCAGCAGTTACTACCAGACCGGGGAGCTGTTTTTT

d_gene: -
v_gene: TRBV6-6
abundance: -
j_gene: TRBJ2-3
CDR3aa: CASSYRQLDTQYF
CDR3nt: TGTGCCAGCAGTTACCGCCAGTTAGATACGCAGTATTTT

d_gene: TRBD1
v_gene: TRBV12-3/TRBV12-4
abundance: -
j_gene: TRBJ2-7
CDR3aa: CASSGTGGVGQYF
CDR3nt: TGTGCCAGCAGTGGGACAGGGGGCGTTGGGCAGTACTTC

d_gene: TRBD1
v_gene: TRBV3-1/TRBV3-2
abundance: -
j_gene: TRBJ2-7
CDR3aa: CASSQRGPVYEQYF
CDR3nt: TGTGCCAGCAGCCAAAGGGGGCCAGTCTACGAGCAGTACTTC

d_gene: TRBD2
v_gene: TRBV9
abundance: -
j_gene: TRBJ2-1
CDR3aa: CASSVSSGGFNEQFF
CDR3nt: TGTGCCAGCAGCGTATCTAGCGGGGGGTTCAATGAGCAGTTCTTC

d_gene: -
v_gene: TRBV4-2
abundance: -
j_gene: TRBJ2-7
CDR3aa: CASSQDRESYEQYF
CDR3nt: TGTGCCAGCAGCCAAGACAGGGAATCCTACGAGCAGTACTTC

d_gene: -
v_gene: TRBV25-1
abundance: -
j_gene: TRBJ1-2
CDR3aa: CVSSEYFEGSYGYTF
CDR3nt: TGTGTCAGCAGTGAATATTTTGAGGGAAGCTATGGCTACACCTTC

d_gene: TRBD1
v_gene: TRBV9
abundance: -
j_gene: TRBJ1-2
CDR3aa: CASSEGGQGYGYTF
CDR3nt: TGTGCCAGCAGCGAGGGGGGACAGGGCTATGGCTACACCTTC

d_gene: -
v_gene: TRBV24-1
abundance: -
j_gene: TRBJ2-2
CDR3aa: CATSDIQKPIDTGELFF
CDR3nt: TGTGCCACCAGTGATATACAGAAGCCTATCGACACCGGGGAGCTGTTTTTT

d_gene: TRBD1
v_gene: TRBV13
abundance: -
j_gene: TRBJ2-7
CDR3aa: CASSLAGTGIYEQYF
CDR3nt: TGTGCCAGCAGCTTAGCAGGGACAGGGATCTACGAGCAGTACTTC

d_gene: TRBD2
v_gene: TRBV3-1/TRBV3-2
abundance: -
j_gene: TRBJ2-5
CDR3aa: CASSQGLAGGLQQETQYF
CDR3nt: TGTGCCAGCAGCCAAGGACTAGCGGGGGGACTACAACAAGAGACCCAGTACTTC

d_gene: -
v_gene: TRBV5-8
abundance: -
j_gene: TRBJ2-2
CDR3aa: CASRWAGTNTGELFF
CDR3nt: TGTGCCAGCAGGTGGGCAGGAACGAACACCGGGGAGCTGTTTTTT

d_gene: -
v_gene: TRBV19
abundance: -
j_gene: TRBJ1-5
CDR3aa: CASSTDRFYQPQHF
CDR3nt: TGTGCCAGTAGCACCGACAGGTTTTATCAGCCCCAGCATTTT

d_gene: -
v_gene: TRBV24-1
abundance: -
j_gene: TRBJ2-1
CDR3aa: CATSGGQSSFYNEQFF
CDR3nt: TGTGCCACCAGTGGGGGCCAGAGCTCATTCTACAATGAGCAGTTCTTC

d_gene: TRBD1
v_gene: TRBV28
abundance: -
j_gene: TRBJ1-2
CDR3aa: CASSSAGQIIYGYTF
CDR3nt: TGTGCCAGCAGTTCCGCGGGACAGATTATCTATGGCTACACCTTC

d_gene: -
v_gene: TRBV30
abundance: -
j_gene: TRBJ1-2
CDR3aa: CAWLAGEGSYGYTF
CDR3nt: TGTGCCTGGTTAGCGGGAGAGGGATCCTATGGCTACACCTTC

d_gene: TRBD1
v_gene: TRBV27
abundance: -
j_gene: TRBJ1-1
CDR3aa: CASSLVPFRTGAIRTEAFF
CDR3nt: TGTGCCAGCAGTTTGGTTCCGTTCAGGACAGGGGCCATTCGGACTGAAGCTTTCTTT

d_gene: -
v_gene: TRBV13
abundance: -
j_gene: TRBJ2-3
CDR3aa: CASSLPGGSTDTQYF
CDR3nt: TGTGCCAGCAGCTTACCTGGGGGGAGCACAGATACGCAGTATTTT

d_gene: -
v_gene: TRBV19
abundance: -
j_gene: TRBJ2-7
CDR3aa: CASSIGGDPYEQYF
CDR3nt: TGTGCCAGTAGTATAGGGGGGGACCCCTACGAGCAGTACTTC

d_gene: -
v_gene: TRBV25-1
abundance: -
j_gene: TRBJ1-4
CDR3aa: CASSKKGRRVEKLFF
CDR3nt: TGTGCCAGCAGTAAAAAGGGGAGGCGTGTTGAAAAACTGTTTTTT

d_gene: -
v_gene: TRBV3-1/TRBV3-2
abundance: -
j_gene: TRBJ1-4
CDR3aa: CASSLGGDEKLFF
CDR3nt: TGTGCCAGCAGCCTGGGAGGGGATGAAAAACTGTTTTTT

d_gene: -
v_gene: TRBV5-6
abundance: -
j_gene: TRBJ1-3
CDR3aa: CASSTTGSGNTIYF
CDR3nt: TGTGCCAGCAGCACGACAGGTTCTGGAAACACCATATATTTT

d_gene: TRBD1
v_gene: TRBV7-2
abundance: once
j_gene: TRBJ2-1
CDR3aa: CASRLGTGGPNEQFF
CDR3nt: TGTGCCAGCAGACTTGGGACAGGGGGCCCCAATGAGCAGTTCTTC

d_gene: -
v_gene: TRBV11-3
abundance: -
j_gene: TRBJ1-1
CDR3aa: CASSLEGGTEAFF
CDR3nt: TGTGCCAGCAGCTTAGAGGGGGGCACTGAAGCTTTCTTT

d_gene: TRBD2
v_gene: TRBV5-1
abundance: few
j_gene: TRBJ2-5
CDR3aa: CASSPLTSGEETQYF
CDR3nt: TGCGCCAGCAGCCCCTTGACTAGCGGGGAAGAGACCCAGTACTTC

d_gene: -
v_gene: TRBV28
abundance: -
j_gene: TRBJ1-2
CDR3aa: CASSFQRVEGRYTF
CDR3nt: TGTGCCAGCAGTTTTCAGAGGGTTGAGGGTCGCTACACCTTC

d_gene: TRBD1
v_gene: TRBV10-3
abundance: -
j_gene: TRBJ2-2
CDR3aa: CAITPDRTNTGELFF
CDR3nt: TGTGCCATCACCCCGGACAGGACGAACACCGGGGAGCTGTTTTTT

d_gene: TRBD1
v_gene: TRBV7-6
abundance: few
j_gene: TRBJ1-6
CDR3aa: CASSSGTGKMKPLHF
CDR3nt: TGTGCCAGCAGCTCCGGGACAGGGAAGATGAAACCCCTCCACTTT

d_gene: -
v_gene: TRBV2
abundance: -
j_gene: TRBJ2-1
CDR3aa: CASSWTFEQFF
CDR3nt: TGTGCCAGCAGTTGGACATTTGAGCAGTTCTTC

d_gene: -
v_gene: TRBV5-1
abundance: -
j_gene: TRBJ2-5
CDR3aa: CASSSGRGQETQYF
CDR3nt: TGCGCCAGCAGCTCCGGAAGGGGTCAAGAGACCCAGTACTTC

d_gene: -
v_gene: TRBV6-5
abundance: -
j_gene: TRBJ1-4
CDR3aa: CASRQTEIEKLFF
CDR3nt: TGTGCCAGCAGGCAGACAGAAATAGAAAAACTGTTTTTT

d_gene: TRBD1
v_gene: TRBV5-6
abundance: once
j_gene: TRBJ2-7
CDR3aa: CASSRLKDRAYEQYF
CDR3nt: TGTGCCAGCAGTCGTCTGAAGGACAGGGCCTACGAGCAGTACTTC

d_gene: TRBD1
v_gene: TRBV2
abundance: -
j_gene: TRBJ1-1
CDR3aa: CASTRGQGDDTEAFF
CDR3nt: TGTGCCAGCACTAGGGGACAGGGGGATGACACTGAAGCTTTCTTT

d_gene: TRBD1
v_gene: TRBV12-3/TRBV12-4
abundance: -
j_gene: TRBJ2-7
CDR3aa: CASSLTGAGEQYF
CDR3nt: TGTGCCAGCAGCCTGACAGGGGCGGGGGAGCAGTACTTC

d_gene: TRBD2
v_gene: TRBV23-1
abundance: -
j_gene: TRBJ2-7
CDR3aa: CAKQRGSSYEQYF
CDR3nt: TGCGCAAAGCAGCGGGGGAGCTCCTACGAGCAGTACTTC

d_gene: -
v_gene: TRBV2
abundance: -
j_gene: TRBJ2-7
CDR3aa: CASDSFFDPNYEQYF
CDR3nt: TGTGCCAGCGACTCTTTTTTCGACCCCAACTACGAGCAGTACTTC

d_gene: TRBD1
v_gene: TRBV5-1
abundance: -
j_gene: TRBJ1-5
CDR3aa: CASSTGTEGQPQHF
CDR3nt: TGCGCCAGCAGCACCGGGACAGAGGGTCAGCCCCAGCATTTT